Listed below are T cell receptor beta chains from one sample, sequenced in a study of blood T cell repertoires in COVID-19. TCRdb's copy holds only in-frame clones and misses some; the assay was immunoSEQ multiplex PCR. There are tens of thousands of clones in the sample; around 90% occur only once, and around 3.1% lies in the top ten. Input material: peripheral blood. The receptors here all came from a man in his fifties or sixties with acute or convalescent COVID-19. Each CDR3 is given with its conserved first and last residue. The order of the fields is V gene, D gene, J gene, clone size, CDR3 DNA, CDR3 protein. A D gene is named only where the DNA matches it firmly. Some rows have no size entry. The others give once, few or many, or a class for an expanded clone.

TRBV7-2	TRBD1	TRBJ1-3	NA	TGTGCCAGCAGCGTTGGACAGGCAGCTGGAAACACCATATATTTT	CASSVGQAAGNTIYF
TRBV28	NA	TRBJ1-1	NA	TGTGCCAGCAGTTTATACAGGGAAATGAACACTGAAGCTTTCTTT	CASSLYREMNTEAFF
TRBV12-3/TRBV12-4	NA	TRBJ1-1	NA	TGTGCCAGCAGTTTTGAGACTGACACTGAAGCTTTCTTT	CASSFETDTEAFF
TRBV2	TRBD2	TRBJ2-3	NA	TGTGCCACCCTAGCGGGGCCCCTTACACATAATACGCAGTATTTT	CATLAGPLTHNTQYF
TRBV6-5	NA	TRBJ1-4	once	TGTGCCAGCAGCCCACAGGGATCTAATGAAAAACTGTTTTTT	CASSPQGSNEKLFF
TRBV12-5	NA	TRBJ2-3	NA	TGTGCTAGTGGTTCAACAGGGTCAGATACGCAGTATTTT	CASGSTGSDTQYF
TRBV10-3	TRBD1	TRBJ1-6	NA	TGTGCCATCAGTGTGGGGACAGAGAATTCACCCCTCCACTTT	CAISVGTENSPLHF
TRBV6-1	TRBD2	TRBJ2-7	NA	TGTGCCAGCAGTGAAATCCCCTGGACTAGCGGGACCCGGGACGAGCAGTACTTC	CASSEIPWTSGTRDEQYF
TRBV18	TRBD1	TRBJ1-2	NA	TGTGCCAGCTCAACAGACAGGGTGGAAGGCTACACCTTC	CASSTDRVEGYTF
TRBV7-8	NA	TRBJ1-3	NA	TGTGCCAGCAGCTCCCAAAAAAACTCTGGAAACACCATATATTTT	CASSSQKNSGNTIYF
TRBV5-6	NA	TRBJ2-2	NA	TGTGCCAGCAGCTTGTACAGGGAGGGCACCGGGGAGCTGTTTTTT	CASSLYREGTGELFF
TRBV6-4	TRBD1	TRBJ2-1	NA	TGTGCCAGCAGTGATGGGACAGTTGCCTACAATGAGCAGTTCTTC	CASSDGTVAYNEQFF
TRBV20-1	TRBD1	TRBJ2-5	NA	TGCAGTGCTAGTAGCCGACAGGGAGAGGAGACCCAGTACTTC	CSASSRQGEETQYF
TRBV6-6	TRBD1	TRBJ1-2	NA	TGTGCCAGCAGTTACTCGACAGGGGATCCTAACTATGGCTACACCTTC	CASSYSTGDPNYGYTF
TRBV5-1	NA	TRBJ1-1	NA	TGCGCCAGCAGCTACTCGCCGGGACACCTCATGAACACTGAAGCTTTCTTT	CASSYSPGHLMNTEAFF
TRBV9	NA	TRBJ1-5	NA	TGTGCCAGCAGCGCTGGGGGGGCCAACAATCAGCCCCAGCATTTT	CASSAGGANNQPQHF
TRBV24-1	TRBD1	TRBJ1-5	NA	TGTGCCACCGGATCGGGACAGGGGATTCTGCCCCAGCATTTT	CATGSGQGILPQHF
TRBV14	NA	TRBJ2-3	NA	TGTGCCAGCAGCCAAGAACGGGGAACTAGAGGAGATACGCAGTATTTT	CASSQERGTRGDTQYF
TRBV18	NA	TRBJ1-5	NA	TGTGCCAGCTCACAGGGGGATCGGAATCAGCCCCAGCATTTT	CASSQGDRNQPQHF
TRBV12-3/TRBV12-4	NA	TRBJ1-1	once	TGTGCCAGCAGTTCCCTGGGGGGAGAAGCTTTCTTT	CASSSLGGEAFF
TRBV20-1	NA	TRBJ1-1	NA	TGCAGTGCTAGTAGCGGGGGAATGAACACTGAAGCTTTCTTT	CSASSGGMNTEAFF
TRBV18	NA	TRBJ1-3	NA	TGTGCCAGCTCTGATTTGACAGATCCTGGGGACACCATATATTTT	CASSDLTDPGDTIYF
TRBV9	TRBD2	TRBJ2-5	NA	TGTGCCAGCGGTTCCGGGGAGGGAAGAGAGACCCAGTACTTC	CASGSGEGRETQYF
TRBV24-1	TRBD1	TRBJ1-2	NA	TGTGCCACCAGTGATGCGAAGGGGACAGGCACTAACTATGGCTACACCTTC	CATSDAKGTGTNYGYTF
TRBV12-5	TRBD1	TRBJ2-5	NA	TGTGCTAGTGGTTTGAGGACAGGAGAGACCCAGTACTTC	CASGLRTGETQYF
TRBV5-1	TRBD2	TRBJ2-3	NA	TGCGCCAGCAGGCCGACTAGCGGGGCAAGCACAGATACGCAGTATTTT	CASRPTSGASTDTQYF
TRBV4-2	NA	TRBJ2-7	NA	TGTGCCAGCAGCCAAGAATACGACCTTAGCGGCTTCTACGAGCAGTACTTC	CASSQEYDLSGFYEQYF
TRBV24-1	TRBD2	TRBJ2-5	NA	TGTGCCGTCCATAGCGGGAGCTCCAAAGAGACCCAGTACTTC	CAVHSGSSKETQYF
TRBV2	TRBD2	TRBJ2-7	NA	TGTGCCAGCAGTGAGGACCGGGGGGGCGGCGAGCAGTACTTC	CASSEDRGGGEQYF
TRBV6-6	TRBD1	TRBJ1-6	NA	TGTGCCAGCAGTCAGGTTACCCCGGGACAGGGATTGTCACCCCTCCACTTT	CASSQVTPGQGLSPLHF
TRBV2	TRBD1	TRBJ1-2	once	TGTGCCAGCAGTGGGGGCACAGGACAGGGACTAGGCTACACCTTC	CASSGGTGQGLGYTF
TRBV5-1	NA	TRBJ2-2	few	TGCGCCAGCAGCTTGTATGGAGGGGGCCTGAACACCGGGGAGCTGTTTTTT	CASSLYGGGLNTGELFF
TRBV5-1	TRBD1	TRBJ1-1	NA	TGCGCCAGCAGCTTGCCAGGACAGGGCCATTTCACTGAAGCTTTCTTT	CASSLPGQGHFTEAFF
TRBV7-3	TRBD2	TRBJ2-5	NA	TGTGCCAGCAGCCGGGGGGTCCAAGAGACCCAGTACTTC	CASSRGVQETQYF
TRBV12-3/TRBV12-4	TRBD2	TRBJ2-7	NA	TGTGCCAGCAGACCGGGGGGGAACGAGCAGTACTTC	CASRPGGNEQYF
TRBV5-1	TRBD1	TRBJ1-1	NA	TGCGCCAGCATAGATCCTACAGGGGTTGGTGAAGCTTTCTTT	CASIDPTGVGEAFF